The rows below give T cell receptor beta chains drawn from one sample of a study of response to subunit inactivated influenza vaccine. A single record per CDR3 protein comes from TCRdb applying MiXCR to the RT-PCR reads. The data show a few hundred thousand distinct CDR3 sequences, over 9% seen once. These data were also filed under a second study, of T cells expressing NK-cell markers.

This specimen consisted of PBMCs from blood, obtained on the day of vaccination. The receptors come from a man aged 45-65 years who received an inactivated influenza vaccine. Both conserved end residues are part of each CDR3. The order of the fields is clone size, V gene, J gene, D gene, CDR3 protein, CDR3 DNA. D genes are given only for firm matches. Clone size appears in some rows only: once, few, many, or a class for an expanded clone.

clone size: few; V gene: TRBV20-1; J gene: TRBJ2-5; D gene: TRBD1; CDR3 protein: CSARTGTGRETQYF; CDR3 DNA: TGCAGTGCTAGGACCGGGACAGGGAGAGAGACCCAGTACTTC
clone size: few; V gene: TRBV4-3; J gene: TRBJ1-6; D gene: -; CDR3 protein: CASSQRSDGNSPLHF; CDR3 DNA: TGCGCCAGCAGCCAACGCAGTGACGGGAATTCACCCCTCCACTTT
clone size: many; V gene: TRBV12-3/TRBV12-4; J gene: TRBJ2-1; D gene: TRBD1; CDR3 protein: CASRRIQGAEQFF; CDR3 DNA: TGTGCCAGCAGAAGAATACAGGGGGCTGAGCAGTTCTTC
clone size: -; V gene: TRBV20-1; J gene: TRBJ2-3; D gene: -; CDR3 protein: CSARDLVFPHTQYF; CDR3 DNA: TGCAGTGCTAGAGACCTAGTTTTCCCGCATACGCAGTATTTT
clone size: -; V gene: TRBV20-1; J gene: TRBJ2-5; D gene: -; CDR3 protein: CSALISGPKETQYF; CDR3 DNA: TGCAGTGCTCTAATCTCCGGGCCTAAAGAGACCCAGTACTTC
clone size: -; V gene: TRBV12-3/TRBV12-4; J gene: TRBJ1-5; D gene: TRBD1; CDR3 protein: CASSPTGTGLGQPQHF; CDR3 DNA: TGTGCCAGCAGTCCTACCGGGACAGGGTTAGGGCAGCCCCAGCATTTT
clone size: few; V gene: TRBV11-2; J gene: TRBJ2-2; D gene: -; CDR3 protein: CASSPKSWDSANTGELFF; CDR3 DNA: TGTGCCAGCAGCCCCAAATCGTGGGACTCCGCGAACACCGGGGAGCTGTTTTTT
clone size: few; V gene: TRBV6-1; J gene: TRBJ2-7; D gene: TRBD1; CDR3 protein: CASSEYWWRDRGNEQYF; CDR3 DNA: TGTGCCAGCAGTGAATATTGGTGGAGGGACAGGGGAAACGAGCAGTACTTC
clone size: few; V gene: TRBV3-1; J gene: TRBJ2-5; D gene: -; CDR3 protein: CASSRPMDQETQYF; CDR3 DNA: TGTGCCAGCAGCCGCCCCATGGACCAAGAGACCCAGTACTTC
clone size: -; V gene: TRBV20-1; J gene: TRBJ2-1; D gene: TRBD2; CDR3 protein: CSAIGGGALNEQFF; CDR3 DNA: TGCAGTGCTATAGGCGGGGGGGCCCTCAATGAGCAGTTCTTC
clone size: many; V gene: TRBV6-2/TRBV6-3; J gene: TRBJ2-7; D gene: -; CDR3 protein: CASSALSYEQYF; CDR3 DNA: TGTGCCAGCAGTGCCCTATCCTACGAGCAGTACTTC
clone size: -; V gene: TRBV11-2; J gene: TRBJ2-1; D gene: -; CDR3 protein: CASSLDGRKLRGISNEQFF; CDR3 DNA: TGTGCCAGCAGCTTAGATGGTAGGAAGTTAAGGGGTATTAGCAATGAGCAGTTCTTC
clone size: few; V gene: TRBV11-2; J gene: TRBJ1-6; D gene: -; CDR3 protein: CASSLTSGRSSYNSPLHF; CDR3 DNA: TGTGCCAGCAGCCTAACTTCGGGGCGTAGCTCCTATAATTCACCCCTCCACTTT
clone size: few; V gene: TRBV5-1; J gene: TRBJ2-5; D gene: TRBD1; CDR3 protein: CASTRTGPFQETQYF; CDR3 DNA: TGCGCCAGCACCCGGACAGGGCCCTTCCAAGAGACCCAGTACTTC
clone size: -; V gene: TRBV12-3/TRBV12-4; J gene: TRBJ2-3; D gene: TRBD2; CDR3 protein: CASRAGEVAGATQYF; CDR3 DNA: TGTGCCAGCAGAGCGGGGGAAGTAGCGGGAGCTACGCAGTATTTT
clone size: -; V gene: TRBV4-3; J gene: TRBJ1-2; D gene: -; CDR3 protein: CASSQAVWAGNYGYTF; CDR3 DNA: TGCGCCAGCAGCCAAGCGGTCTGGGCCGGTAACTATGGCTACACCTTC
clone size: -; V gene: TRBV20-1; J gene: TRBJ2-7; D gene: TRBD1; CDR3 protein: CCARDSVWTGPAREQYF; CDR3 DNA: TGCTGTGCTAGAGATTCAGTGTGGACAGGTCCAGCTCGCGAGCAGTACTTC
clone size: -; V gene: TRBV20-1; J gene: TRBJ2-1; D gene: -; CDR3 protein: CSASSGGVNNEQFF; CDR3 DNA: TGCAGTGCTAGCTCGGGGGGCGTAAACAATGAGCAGTTCTTC
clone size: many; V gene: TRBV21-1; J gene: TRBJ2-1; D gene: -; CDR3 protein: CASSKNQGAVHEQFF; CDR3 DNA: TGTGCCAGCAGCAAAAATCAGGGGGCTGTCCATGAGCAGTTCTTC
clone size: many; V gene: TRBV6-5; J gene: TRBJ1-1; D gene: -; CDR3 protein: CASSFSGRQTFF; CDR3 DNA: TGTGCCAGCAGTTTCTCCGGGCGACAAACTTTCTTT
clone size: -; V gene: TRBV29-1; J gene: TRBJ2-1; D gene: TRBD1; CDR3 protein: CSVPGQGIWNEQFF; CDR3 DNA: TGCAGCGTTCCGGGACAGGGGATTTGGAATGAGCAGTTCTTC
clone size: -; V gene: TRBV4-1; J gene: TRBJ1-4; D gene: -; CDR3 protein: CASSQAEDLGSNEKLFF; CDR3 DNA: TGCGCCAGCAGCCAAGCAGAGGACCTAGGATCTAATGAAAAACTGTTTTTT
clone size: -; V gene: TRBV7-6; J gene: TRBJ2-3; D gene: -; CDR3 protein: CASSYRRDFSTDTQYF; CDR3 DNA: TGTGCCAGCAGCTATCGACGGGACTTTAGCACAGATACGCAGTATTTT